Included here is one TCR beta chain sequence, with context. This entry is derived from a study of blood T cell repertoires in COVID-19. The wider study: Acute and convalescent COVID-19 samples came from the United States, Italy and Spain.

In the original processing: Amplification of reference gene primers provided the estimated nucleated cell counts. TCRdb keeps only in-frame clones here, not all; method: immunoSEQ multiplex PCR. V, J and clone size are those of that table, while D and trimming were read from the DNA. Among around 280,000 clones, about nine tenths were seen once, and the ten largest hold roughly 10%. With V trimmed by 0 bases and J by 5 bases, 6 bases remained unmatched. The length of the CDR3 is 15 residues. From germline, CDR1 is LNHNV and CDR2 YYDKDF (reference sequence). Patients from Seattle were sampled longitudinally, starting during active infection.

This chain uses TRBV15 with TRBJ2-7; 8 bases match TRBD1. Sequenced sample: peripheral blood. The TCR was taken from a woman under 40 with COVID-19, enrolled during active disease. For the CDR3, the DNA is TGTGCCACCAGCAGAGATCGTGGACAGGGCGACGAGCAGTACTTC. This gives the protein CATSRDRGQGDEQYF.